Included here is one T cell receptor (beta chain) sequence, with context. Its specificity is unknown. These data originate in a study of T cells expressing NK-cell markers. Study-level information: All TCR beta repertoires analysed originated from sorted CD3+CD56+NKG2C+, CD3+CD56+NKG2C- and CD3+CD56-NKG2C+ T cells. Sequenced donors, eight in total, included seven who were HCMV-seropositive and one who was seronegative.

Study-wide findings and caveats: It is unclear if expanded NKG2C-expressing clones target HCMV antigens.

cDNA encoding TCR beta was synthesized via 5'RACE template switching incorporating UMIs. For each CDR3 protein, TCRdb gives one entry from its re-call of the 5' RACE reads, without DNA. The sample totals hundreds of thousands of distinct CDR3 sequences; its top ten clones hold 5% to 5.5%. The material sequenced was blood T cells: a sorted CD56 or NKG2C T cell subset, CD4+ or CD8+ T cells, or bulk PBMC T cells (not recorded which). This sequence was found in a man aged 18-75 years in good health.

CDR3 region: CASWNGVTQYF. The chain carries TRBV6-5 and TRBJ2-5. CDR3 size: 11 residues. In germline, CDR1 is MNHEY, CDR2 SVGAGI.